The next 2 T cell receptor beta chains were all read from a single sample in a study of blood T cell repertoires in COVID-19. Clones were sequenced by immunoSEQ multiplex PCR, and TCRdb holds only the in-frame ones, with some missing. The profile shows roughly 230,000 clones, 88% of them singletons. Sequencing was performed on peripheral blood. The receptors here all came from a human donor in a cohort sampled during active COVID-19.

This clone was detected once. The CDR3 DNA is TGTGCCAGCAGCTTAGTACCAGGGGGTTATGAGAACACTGAAGCTTTCTTT. This gives the protein CASSLVPGGYENTEAFF. The V call is TRBV11-2, the J call TRBJ1-1; the match to TRBD1 covers 7 bases. After removal of 1 base from V and 1 base from J, the junction contained 9 bases not matched to a gene. Per germline, CDR1 SGHAT and CDR2 FQNNGV. CDR3 length: 17 amino acids.

The chain employs TRBV27 and TRBJ2-5; TRBD2 agrees at 10 bases. Germline V gene sequence: CDR1 MNHEY, CDR2 SMNVEV (reference sequence). This CDR3 contains 14 residues. V shed 6 bases and J 1 base; nucleotides not matched to a gene: 2. CDR3 sequence: CASSRLAGQETQYF. The DNA of the CDR3 is TGTGCCAGCAGCCGACTAGCGGGCCAAGAGACCCAGTACTTC.